This T cell receptor (beta chain) appears in the sequencing data of a study of CD8 T cells in ankylosing spondylitis. Findings and caveats of the study: Several of the motif variants were reported before in synovial fluid and blood from reactive arthritis. According to the report, clones linked to the disease were significantly enriched in matched synovial fluid samples taken from ankylosing spondylitis patients. Blood of patients with ankylosing spondylitis appeared to be characterized by a TCR beta motif of several highly homologous variants.

From germline, CDR1 is SNHLY and CDR2 FYNNEI. V gave up 7 bases and J gave up 5 bases, with 15 bases separating them. The CDR3 covers 13 residues. Quantitative 5'-RACE was performed with molecular barcodes, and it yielded the TCR beta libraries. One entry per CDR3 protein results from TCRdb running MiXCR on the 5' RACE reads. Among over 450,000 distinct CDR3 sequences, 9.5% to 15% were seen once, and the ten largest hold around 7%. This clonotype has just a few counts. Its antigen is unknown. This TCR was recovered from a male donor with ankylosing spondylitis. This chain joins TRBV2 and TRBJ2-7, with a weak D call TRBD1 (5 bases). The sample comprised blood, either unsorted or a sorted T cell fraction (not recorded which). The CDR3 sequence is CASTKWQGHEQYV. CDR3 coding DNA: TGTGCCAGCACCAAATGGCAGGGCCACGAGCAGTACGTC.